This TCR beta chain derives from a study of cytomegalovirus exposure and HLA in healthy donors. The PCR contained 60 Vbeta and 13 Jbeta primers. Some clones are missing from TCRdb's copy, which holds only in-frame ones; the method was immunoSEQ multiplex PCR. The sample holds 130,000 or so clones, about four fifths seen once. Per the germline V gene, CDR1 is MDHEN and CDR2 is SYDVKM. J lost 6 bases, V lost 3 bases, and 14 bases had no gene match. CDR3 length: 18 residues. The receptor was isolated from a man between 18 and 29 years old in good health and CMV-seropositive. The rearrangement uses TRBV28 and TRBJ2-2; TRBD1 matches 9 bases. The sample was PBMCs. CDR3 sequence: CASSFHSGGTGLAGELFF. The DNA of the CDR3 is TGTGCCAGCAGTTTCCATTCCGGTGGGACAGGGTTGGCCGGGGAGCTGTTTTTT.